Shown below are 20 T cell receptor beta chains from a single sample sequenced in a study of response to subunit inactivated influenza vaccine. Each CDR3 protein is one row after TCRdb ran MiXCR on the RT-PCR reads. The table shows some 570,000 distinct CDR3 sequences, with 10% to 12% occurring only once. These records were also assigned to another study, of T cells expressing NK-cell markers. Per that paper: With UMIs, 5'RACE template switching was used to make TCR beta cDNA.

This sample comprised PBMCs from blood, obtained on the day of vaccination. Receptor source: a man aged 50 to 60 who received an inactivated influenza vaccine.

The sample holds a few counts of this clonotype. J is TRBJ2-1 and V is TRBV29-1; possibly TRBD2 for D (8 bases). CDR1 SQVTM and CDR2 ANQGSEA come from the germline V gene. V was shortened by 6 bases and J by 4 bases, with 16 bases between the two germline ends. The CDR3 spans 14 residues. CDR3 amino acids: CSVEQGTSYNEQFF. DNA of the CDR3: TGCAGCGTCGAACAGGGGACTAGTTACAATGAGCAGTTCTTC.

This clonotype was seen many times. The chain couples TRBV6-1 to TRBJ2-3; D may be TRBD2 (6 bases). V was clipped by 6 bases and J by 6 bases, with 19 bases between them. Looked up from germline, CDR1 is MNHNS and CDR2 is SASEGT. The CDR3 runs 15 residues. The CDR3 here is CASRQRDGGKDTQYF. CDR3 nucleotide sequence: TGTGCCAGCAGACAAAGGGACGGGGGAAAGGATACGCAGTATTTT.

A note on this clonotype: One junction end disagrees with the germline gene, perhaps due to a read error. The CDR3 loop is CSVEEHARYGAIVLTF. CDR3 sequence (DNA): TGCAGCGTTGAAGAACATGCTAGGTACGGGGCCATCGTCCTGACTTTC. The chain has TRBV29-1 and TRBJ2-6; D is possibly TRBD1 or TRBD2 (5 bases each). Germline CDR1 reads SQVTM; CDR2 reads ANQGSEA. The CDR3 extends over 16 amino acids.

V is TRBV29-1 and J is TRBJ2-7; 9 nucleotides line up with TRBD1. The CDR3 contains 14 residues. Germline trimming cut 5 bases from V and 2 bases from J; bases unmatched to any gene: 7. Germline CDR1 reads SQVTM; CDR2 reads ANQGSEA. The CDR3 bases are TGCAGCGTTACCACAGGGGGCGACCCCTACGAGCAGTACTTC. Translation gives CSVTTGGDPYEQYF.

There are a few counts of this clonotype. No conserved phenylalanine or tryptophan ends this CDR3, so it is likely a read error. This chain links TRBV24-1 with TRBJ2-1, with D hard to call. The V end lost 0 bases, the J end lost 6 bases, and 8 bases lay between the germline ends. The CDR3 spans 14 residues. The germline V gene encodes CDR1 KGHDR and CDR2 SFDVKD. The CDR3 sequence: CATSDLGVGNEQFL. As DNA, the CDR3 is TGTGCCACCAGTGATTTGGGGGTAGGCAATGAGCAGTTCCTC.

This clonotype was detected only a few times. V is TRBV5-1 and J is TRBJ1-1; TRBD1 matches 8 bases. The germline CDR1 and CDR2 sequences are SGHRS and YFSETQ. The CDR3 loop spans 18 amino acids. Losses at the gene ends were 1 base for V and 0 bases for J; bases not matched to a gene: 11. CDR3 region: CASSLIPLKTGVNTEAFF. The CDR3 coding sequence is TGCGCCAGCAGCTTGATTCCCCTGAAGACAGGGGTGAACACTGAAGCTTTCTTT.

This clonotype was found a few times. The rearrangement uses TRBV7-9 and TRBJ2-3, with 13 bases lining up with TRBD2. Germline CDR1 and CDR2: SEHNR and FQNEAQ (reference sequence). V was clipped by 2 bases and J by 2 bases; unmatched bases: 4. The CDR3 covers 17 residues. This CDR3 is CASSLTGTSGITDTQYF. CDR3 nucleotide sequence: TGTGCCAGCAGCTTAACAGGGACTAGCGGGATCACAGATACGCAGTATTTT.

The CDR3 loop is CASSPWTSVDEQYF. CDR3 DNA sequence: TGTGCCAGCAGCCCCTGGACTAGTGTCGACGAGCAGTACTTC. The chain recombines TRBV7-8 with TRBJ2-7; TRBD2 aligns across 7 bases. This CDR3 has 14 residues. CDR1 SGHVS and CDR2 FQNEAQ come from the germline V gene. V gave up 5 bases and J gave up 5 bases; unmatched junction bases: 9.

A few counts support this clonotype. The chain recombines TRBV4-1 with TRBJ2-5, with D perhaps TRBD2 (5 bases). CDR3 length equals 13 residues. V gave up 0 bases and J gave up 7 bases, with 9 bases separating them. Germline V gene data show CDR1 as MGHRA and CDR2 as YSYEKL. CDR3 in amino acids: CASSQDMEATQYF. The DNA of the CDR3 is TGCGCCAGCAGCCAAGACATGGAGGCGACCCAGTACTTC.

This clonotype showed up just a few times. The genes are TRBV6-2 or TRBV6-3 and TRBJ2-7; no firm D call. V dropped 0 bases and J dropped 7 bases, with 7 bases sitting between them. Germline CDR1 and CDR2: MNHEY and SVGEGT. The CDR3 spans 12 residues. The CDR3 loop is CASSYSAKEQYF. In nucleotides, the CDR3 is TGTGCCAGCAGTTACTCGGCCAAGGAGCAGTACTTC.

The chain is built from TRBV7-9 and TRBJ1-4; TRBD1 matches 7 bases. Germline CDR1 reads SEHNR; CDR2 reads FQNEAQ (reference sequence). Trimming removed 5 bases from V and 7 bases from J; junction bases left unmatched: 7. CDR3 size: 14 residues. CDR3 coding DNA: TGTGCCAGCAGCGACAGGGTTCTGGGTGAAAAACTGTTTTTT. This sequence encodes CASSDRVLGEKLFF. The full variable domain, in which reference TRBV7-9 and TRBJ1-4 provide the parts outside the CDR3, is DTGVSQNPRHKITKRGQNVTFRCDPISEHNRLYWYRQTLGQGPEFLTYFQNEAQLEKSRLLSDRFSAERPKGSFSTLEIQRTEQGDSAMYLCASSDRVLGEKLFFGSGTQLSVL.

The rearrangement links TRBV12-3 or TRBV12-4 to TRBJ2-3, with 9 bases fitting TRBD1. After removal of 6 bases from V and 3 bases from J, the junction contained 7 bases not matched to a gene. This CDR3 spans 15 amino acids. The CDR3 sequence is CASRPGTGLTDTQYF. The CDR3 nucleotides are TGTGCCAGCAGACCCGGGACAGGGCTAACAGATACGCAGTATTTT.

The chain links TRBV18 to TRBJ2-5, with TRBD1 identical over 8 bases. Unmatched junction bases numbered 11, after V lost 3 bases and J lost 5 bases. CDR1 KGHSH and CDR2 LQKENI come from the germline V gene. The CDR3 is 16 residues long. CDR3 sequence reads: CASSPNGQGLAETQYF. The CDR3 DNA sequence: TGTGCCAGCTCACCTAACGGACAGGGATTGGCGGAGACCCAGTACTTC.

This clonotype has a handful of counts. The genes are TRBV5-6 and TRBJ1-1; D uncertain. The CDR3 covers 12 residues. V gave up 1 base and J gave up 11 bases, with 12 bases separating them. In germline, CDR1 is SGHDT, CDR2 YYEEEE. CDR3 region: CASSLWRDGAFF. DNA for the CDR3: TGTGCCAGCAGCTTGTGGCGGGATGGGGCTTTCTTT.

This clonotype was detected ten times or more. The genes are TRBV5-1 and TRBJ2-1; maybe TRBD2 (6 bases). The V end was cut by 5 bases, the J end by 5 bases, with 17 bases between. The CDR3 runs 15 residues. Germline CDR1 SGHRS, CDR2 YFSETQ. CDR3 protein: CASRAPAGYHNEQFF. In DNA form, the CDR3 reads TGCGCCAGCAGGGCTCCAGCGGGCTACCACAATGAGCAGTTCTTC.

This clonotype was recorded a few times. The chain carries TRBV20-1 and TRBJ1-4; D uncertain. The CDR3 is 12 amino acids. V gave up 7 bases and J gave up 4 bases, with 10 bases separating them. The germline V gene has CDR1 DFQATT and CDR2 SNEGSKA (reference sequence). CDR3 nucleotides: TGCAGTGTGCGTCGCGATAATGAAAAACTGTTTTTT. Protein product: CSVRRDNEKLFF.

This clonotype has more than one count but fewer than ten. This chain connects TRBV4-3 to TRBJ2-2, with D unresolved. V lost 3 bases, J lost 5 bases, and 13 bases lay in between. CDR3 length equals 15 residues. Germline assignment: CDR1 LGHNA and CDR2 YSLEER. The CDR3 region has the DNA TGCGCCAGCAGCCAGGATCGGACCTCAACCGGGGAGCTGTTTTTT. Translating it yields CASSQDRTSTGELFF.

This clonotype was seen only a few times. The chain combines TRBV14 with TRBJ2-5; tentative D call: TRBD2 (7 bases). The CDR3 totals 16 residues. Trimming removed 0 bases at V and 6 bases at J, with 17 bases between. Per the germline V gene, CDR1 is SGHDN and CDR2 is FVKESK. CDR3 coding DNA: TGTGCCAGCAGCCAAGAATCATGGGGGGGCTCGAAGACCCAGTACTTC. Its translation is CASSQESWGGSKTQYF.

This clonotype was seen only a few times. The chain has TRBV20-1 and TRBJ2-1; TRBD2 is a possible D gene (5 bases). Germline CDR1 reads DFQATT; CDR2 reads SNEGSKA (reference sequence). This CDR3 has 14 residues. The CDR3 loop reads CSASTPGGYNEQFF. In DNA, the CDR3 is TGCAGCGCGAGCACTCCAGGAGGCTACAATGAGCAGTTCTTC.

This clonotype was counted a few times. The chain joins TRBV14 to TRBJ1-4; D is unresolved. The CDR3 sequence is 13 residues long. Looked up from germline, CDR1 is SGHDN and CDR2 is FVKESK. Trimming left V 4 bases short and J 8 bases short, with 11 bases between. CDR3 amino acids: CASSRQRGEKLFF. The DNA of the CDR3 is TGTGCCAGCAGCCGCCAACGTGGGGAAAAACTGTTTTTT.